Below, 23 T cell receptor beta chains from the same sample are listed, as sequenced in a study of blood T cell repertoires in COVID-19. The method was immunoSEQ multiplex PCR; TCRdb's version includes in-frame clones alone and lacks a portion of them. Seen here are around 52,000 clones, around nine tenths observed once, and the top ten hold 25% to 30%. Sequenced: peripheral blood. Source of these receptors: a woman older than 75 with acute or convalescent COVID-19.

This clone was seen only once. V and J are TRBV4-1 and TRBJ1-2; possibly TRBD1 for D (6 bases). In germline, CDR1 is MGHRA, CDR2 YSYEKL. This CDR3 comprises 14 residues. The V gene lost 3 bases and the J gene lost 3 bases, with 11 bases spanning the gap. The CDR3: CASSQQEGDYGYTF. The CDR3 nucleotides read TGCGCCAGCAGCCAGCAAGAGGGGGACTATGGCTACACCTTC.

The V and J genes are TRBV2 and TRBJ2-7, with TRBD1 identical over 8 bases. V trimming: 6 bases; J trimming: 6 bases; junction bases outside the gene matches: 10. The germline V gene has CDR1 SNHLY and CDR2 FYNNEI. This CDR3 contains 14 residues. The CDR3 loop reads CASSDFRDRPEQYF. Here the CDR3 DNA reads TGTGCCAGCAGCGACTTCCGGGACAGGCCCGAGCAGTACTTC. The whole variable domain, remainder taken from reference TRBV2 and TRBJ2-7, is EPEVTQTPSHQVTQMGQEVILRCVPISNHLYFYWYRQILGQKVEFLVSFYNNEISEKSEIFDDQFSVERPDGSNFTLKIRSTKLEDSAMYFCASSDFRDRPEQYFGPGTRLTVT.

This clone was detected a few times. As DNA, the CDR3 is TGTGCCAGCTCACAATTACAGGGGCTTTACACCGGGGAGCTGTTTTTT. Residues: CASSQLQGLYTGELFF. This chain connects TRBV18 to TRBJ2-2; TRBD1 aligns across 7 bases. Per the germline V gene, CDR1 is KGHSH and CDR2 is LQKENI. The CDR3 contains 16 residues. Trimming removed 4 bases from V and 3 bases from J; junction bases left unmatched: 8.

The J gene is TRBJ2-2, the V gene TRBV11-1; 9 nucleotides agree with TRBD1. Germline loops: CDR1 SGHAT, CDR2 FQDESV (reference sequence). V was pared by 5 bases and J by 5 bases, with 6 bases of the junction left unmatched. The CDR3 is 15 amino acids. CDR3 sequence reads: CASSPDRGKTGELFF. CDR3 nucleotide sequence: TGTGCCAGCAGCCCGGACAGGGGTAAAACCGGGGAGCTGTTTTTT. Full variable domain (remainder filled in from reference TRBV11-1 and TRBJ2-2): EAEVAQSPRYKITEKSQAVAFWCDPISGHATLYWYRQILGQGPELLVQFQDESVVDDSQLPKDRFSAERLKGVDSTLKIQPAELGDSAMYLCASSPDRGKTGELFFGEGSRLTVL.

V is TRBV6-5 and J is TRBJ1-1; TRBD1 agrees at 8 bases. V shed 0 bases and J 4 bases; nucleotides not matched to a gene: 7. The germline gives CDR1 MNHEY, CDR2 SVGAGI. This CDR3 is built from 16 residues. The CDR3 sequence: CASSYSSRGRFTEAFF. CDR3 nucleotides: TGTGCCAGCAGTTACTCGTCCAGGGGGCGTTTCACTGAAGCTTTCTTT.

The chain is built from TRBV27 and TRBJ2-5; 11 bases agree with TRBD2. Germline lookup yields CDR1 MNHEY and CDR2 SMNVEV (reference sequence). V dropped 4 bases and J dropped 0; count of bases not matched to a gene: 1. The CDR3 is 15 amino acids. CDR3 sequence: CASSSSGGYQETQYF. CDR3 nucleotides: TGTGCCAGCAGTTCTAGCGGGGGGTACCAAGAGACCCAGTACTTC.

This CDR3 is CASSSDRGFAGELFF. The CDR3 nucleotides read TGTGCCAGCAGCTCGGACAGGGGCTTTGCCGGGGAGCTGTTTTTT. The rearrangement joins TRBV11-3 to TRBJ2-2; 9 nucleotides match TRBD1. Losses at the gene ends were 4 bases for V and 6 bases for J; bases not matched to a gene: 6. CDR1 is SGHNT and CDR2 is YENEEA in the germline V gene. This CDR3 is 15 amino acids long.

The rearrangement uses TRBV10-3 and TRBJ2-5, with a possible D match to TRBD1 (7 bases). Germline CDR1 ENHRY, CDR2 SYGVKD. With 8 bases removed from V and 5 bases from J, the gap between germline ends came to 15 bases. The CDR3 spans 13 residues. The CDR3 reads CAIQGGLRETQYF. The DNA of the CDR3 is TGTGCCATCCAGGGGGGCCTAAGGGAGACCCAGTACTTC.

The V gene is TRBV27, the J gene TRBJ1-2, with TRBD1 matching 7 bases. This CDR3 region has 13 residues. Germline values: CDR1 MNHEY, CDR2 SMNVEV (reference sequence). V was pared by 6 bases and J by 5 bases, with 6 bases of the junction left unmatched. In DNA, the CDR3 is TGTGCCAGCAGATGGACAGGTGATTATGGCTACACCTTC. This translates into CASRWTGDYGYTF.

This clone was detected only once. In nucleotides, the CDR3 is TGTGCCAGCAGCTTAGCCCGGTCCACAGATACGCAGTATTTT. Amino acid sequence: CASSLARSTDTQYF. The chain recombines TRBV7-9 with TRBJ2-3; D not resolved. Trimming shortened V by 0 bases and J by 2 bases, and 6 bases separated the two germline ends. The CDR3 sequence is 14 residues long. In germline, CDR1 is SEHNR, CDR2 FQNEAQ (reference sequence).

V is TRBV5-1 and J is TRBJ2-1; 11 bases match TRBD2. The junction had 3 bases not matched to a gene; V was cut back by 1 base and J by 9 bases. The CDR3 extends over 14 amino acids. The V gene's germline CDR1 is SGHRS and CDR2 YFSETQ. The CDR3 nucleotides are TGCGCCAGCAGCTTGCCAGGACTAGCGGGTGAGCAGTTCTTC. Translation: CASSLPGLAGEQFF. Drawing the rest from reference TRBV5-1 and TRBJ2-1, the complete variable domain is KAGVTQTPRYLIKTRGQQVTLSCSPISGHRSVSWYQQTPGQGLQFLFEYFSETQRNKGNFPGRFSGRQFSNSRSEMNVSTLELGDSALYLCASSLPGLAGEQFFGPGTRLTVL.

This chain connects TRBV6-4 to TRBJ2-6; D is unclear. The germline CDR1 and CDR2 sequences are MRHNA and SNTAGT. Trimming removed 4 bases from V and 0 bases from J, with 4 bases in between. This CDR3 region has 14 residues. The CDR3 DNA reads TGTGCCAGCAGTGCCCTCTCTGGGGCCAACGTCCTGACTTTC. Translation: CASSALSGANVLTF.

The rearrangement joins TRBV6-4 to TRBJ2-7; a weak D match, TRBD1 (6 bases). Germline lookup yields CDR1 MRHNA and CDR2 SNTAGT. This CDR3 region has 18 residues. Trimming removed 2 bases at V and 0 bases at J, with 20 bases between. Here the CDR3 DNA reads TGTGCCAGCAGTGACCCCCGCGTGGGCAGGGGACACTCCTACGAGCAGTACGTC. It translates to CASSDPRVGRGHSYEQYV.

The rearrangement uses TRBV18 and TRBJ1-6; D gene uncertain. V was pared by 3 bases and J by 0 bases, with 12 bases between. Germline CDR1 and CDR2: KGHSH and LQKENI. The CDR3 consists of 17 residues. CDR3 protein: CASSPVGSSSYNSPLHF. In DNA form, the CDR3 reads TGTGCCAGCTCACCGGTCGGGTCGAGCTCCTATAATTCACCCCTCCACTTT.

The chain links TRBV5-1 to TRBJ1-6; maybe TRBD1 (6 bases). CDR1 SGHRS and CDR2 YFSETQ come from the germline V gene. Trimming removed 0 bases from V and 7 bases from J, with 8 bases in between. The CDR3 contains 14 residues. The CDR3 is CASSLAQGNSPLHF. In DNA form, the CDR3 reads TGCGCCAGCAGCTTGGCCCAGGGGAATTCACCCCTCCACTTT. The full variable domain, its missing parts supplied by reference TRBV5-1 and TRBJ1-6, is KAGVTQTPRYLIKTRGQQVTLSCSPISGHRSVSWYQQTPGQGLQFLFEYFSETQRNKGNFPGRFSGRQFSNSRSEMNVSTLELGDSALYLCASSLAQGNSPLHFGNGTRLTVT.

The genes are TRBV7-2 and TRBJ2-1, with D possibly matching TRBD2 (6 bases). The germline V and J ends were trimmed by 2 bases and 6 bases, with 11 bases remaining between them. This CDR3 has 14 amino acids. Per the germline V gene, CDR1 is SGHTA and CDR2 is FQGNSA. The chain's CDR3 is CASSLRKGGNEQFF. CDR3 sequence (DNA): TGTGCCAGCAGCTTAAGAAAGGGAGGCAATGAGCAGTTCTTC.

The chain uses TRBV24-1 and TRBJ2-3, with 7 bases identical to TRBD2. CDR3 size: 12 residues. V dropped 7 bases and J dropped 6; count of bases not matched to a gene: 3. The germline V gene encodes CDR1 KGHDR and CDR2 SFDVKD. CDR3 residues: CATSLSGDTQYF. The CDR3 nucleotides are TGTGCCACCAGCCTTAGCGGGGATACGCAGTATTTT.

This clone appeared once. The chain carries TRBV6-1 and TRBJ1-2; D gene uncertain. The CDR3 totals 14 residues. Germline CDR1 and CDR2: MNHNS and SASEGT. V was shortened by 3 bases and J by 2 bases, with 10 bases between the two germline ends. DNA for the CDR3: TGTGCCAGCAGTGAGGAGGTTATCAACTATGGCTACACCTTC. Encoded protein: CASSEEVINYGYTF.

The chain joins TRBV15 to TRBJ1-2; 9 bases agree with TRBD1. The CDR3 is made up of 18 amino acids. V shed 1 base, J shed 0 bases, and the junction held 9 bases outside the gene matches. CDR1 LNHNV and CDR2 YYDKDF come from the germline V gene (reference sequence). The CDR3 nucleotides read TGTGCCACCAGCAGAGTTTCCGGGACAGGGTTCACTAACTATGGCTACACCTTC. Residues: CATSRVSGTGFTNYGYTF.

The gene calls are TRBV25-1 and TRBJ1-5; no clear D. Germline V lookup: CDR1 MGHDK, CDR2 SYGVNS. The CDR3 contains 11 residues. Trimming shortened V by 6 bases and J by 10 bases, and 10 bases separated the two germline ends. The CDR3 DNA reads TGTGCCAGCAGCTCAGAGGGACCCCAGCATTTT. Its protein product is CASSSEGPQHF.

J is TRBJ1-6 and V is TRBV6-5; 9 bases fit TRBD1. Trimming removed 6 bases from V and 11 bases from J; junction bases left unmatched: 11. The CDR3 consists of 15 residues. Germline V gene sequence: CDR1 MNHEY, CDR2 SVGAGI. The CDR3 is CASSAGQGSLTPLHF. For the CDR3, the DNA is TGTGCCAGCAGCGCCGGACAGGGGAGTTTGACACCCCTCCACTTT.

This sequence joins TRBV6-5 and TRBJ1-5; weak D call: TRBD1 (6 bases). The CDR3 has 15 residues. The ends were cut back, 5 bases at V and 2 bases at J, with 13 bases in the middle. CDR1 MNHEY and CDR2 SVGAGI come from the germline V gene. The CDR3 protein is CASSPQGTRNQPQHF. CDR3 sequence (DNA): TGTGCCAGCAGTCCACAGGGAACGCGCAATCAGCCCCAGCATTTT.

The chain links TRBV7-9 to TRBJ2-7; perhaps TRBD1 as D (6 bases). The CDR3 contains 14 residues. Trimming took off 3 bases at V and 7 bases at J, with 16 bases between the two ends. CDR1 and CDR2 (germline): SEHNR, FQNEAQ (reference sequence). As DNA, the CDR3 is TGTGCCAGCAGCTTTGGGACGTCAGGACAGGAGCAGTACGTC. This encodes CASSFGTSGQEQYV.